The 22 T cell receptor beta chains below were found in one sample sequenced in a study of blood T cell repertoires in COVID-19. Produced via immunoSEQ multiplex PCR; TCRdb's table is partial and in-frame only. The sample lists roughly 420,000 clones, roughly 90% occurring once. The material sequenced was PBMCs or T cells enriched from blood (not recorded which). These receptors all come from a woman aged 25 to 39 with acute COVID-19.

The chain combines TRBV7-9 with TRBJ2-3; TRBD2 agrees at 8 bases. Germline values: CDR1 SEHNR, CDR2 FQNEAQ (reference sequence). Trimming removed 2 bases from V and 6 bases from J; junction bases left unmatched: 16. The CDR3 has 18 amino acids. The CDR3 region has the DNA TGTGCCAGCAGCTTAAGCTACCCGGTGGGACTAGAGGCGGATACGCAGTATTTT. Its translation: CASSLSYPVGLEADTQYF.

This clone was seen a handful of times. As DNA, the CDR3 is TGTGCCAGTATGGAGATAGTCGGTCGGAATGAGCAGTTCTTC. This codes for CASMEIVGRNEQFF. J is TRBJ2-1 and V is TRBV19; D gene ambiguous. Germline CDR1 LNHDA, CDR2 SQIVND (reference sequence). Deletions cut 7 bases from V and 7 bases from J, with 17 bases between. The CDR3 spans 14 residues.

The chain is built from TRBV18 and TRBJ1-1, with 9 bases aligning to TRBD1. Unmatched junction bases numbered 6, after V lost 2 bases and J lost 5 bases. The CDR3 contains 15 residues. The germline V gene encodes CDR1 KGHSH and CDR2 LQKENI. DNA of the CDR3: TGTGCCAGCTCACCAGGGGACAGGGCGGTAACTGAAGCTTTCTTT. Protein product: CASSPGDRAVTEAFF.

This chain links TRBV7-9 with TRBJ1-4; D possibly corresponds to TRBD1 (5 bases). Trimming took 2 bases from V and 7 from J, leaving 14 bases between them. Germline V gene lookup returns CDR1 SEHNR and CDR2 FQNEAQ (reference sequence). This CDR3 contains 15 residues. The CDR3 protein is CASSLRTARGEKLFF. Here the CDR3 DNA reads TGTGCCAGCAGCTTACGGACGGCTAGGGGTGAAAAACTGTTTTTT.

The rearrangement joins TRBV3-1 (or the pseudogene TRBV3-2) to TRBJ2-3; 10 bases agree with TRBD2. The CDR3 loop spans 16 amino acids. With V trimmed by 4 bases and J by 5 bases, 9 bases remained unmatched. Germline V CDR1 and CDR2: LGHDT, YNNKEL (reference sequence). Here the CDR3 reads CASSLESGGGRDTQYF. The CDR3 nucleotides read TGTGCCAGCAGCCTTGAAAGCGGGGGGGGCCGAGATACGCAGTATTTT.

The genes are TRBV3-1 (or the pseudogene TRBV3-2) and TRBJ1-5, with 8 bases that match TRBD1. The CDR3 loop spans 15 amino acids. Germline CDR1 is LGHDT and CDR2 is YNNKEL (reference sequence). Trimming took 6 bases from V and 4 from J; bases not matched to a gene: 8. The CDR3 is CASSYRGFVNQPQHF. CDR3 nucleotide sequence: TGTGCCAGCAGTTACAGGGGGTTCGTAAATCAGCCCCAGCATTTT.

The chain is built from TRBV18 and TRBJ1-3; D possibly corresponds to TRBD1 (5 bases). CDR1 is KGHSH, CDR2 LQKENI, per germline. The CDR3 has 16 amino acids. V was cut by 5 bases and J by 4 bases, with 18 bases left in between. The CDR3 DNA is TGTGCCAGCTCATCACTCGGGGGGGAGTACGGAAACACCATATATTTT. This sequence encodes CASSSLGGEYGNTIYF.

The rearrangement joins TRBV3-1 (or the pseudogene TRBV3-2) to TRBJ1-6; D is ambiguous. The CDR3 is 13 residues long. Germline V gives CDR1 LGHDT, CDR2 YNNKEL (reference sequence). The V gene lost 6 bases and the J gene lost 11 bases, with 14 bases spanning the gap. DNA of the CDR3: TGTGCCAGCAGACGAGGCGGCCGGCCACCCCTCCACTTT. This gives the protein CASRRGGRPPLHF.

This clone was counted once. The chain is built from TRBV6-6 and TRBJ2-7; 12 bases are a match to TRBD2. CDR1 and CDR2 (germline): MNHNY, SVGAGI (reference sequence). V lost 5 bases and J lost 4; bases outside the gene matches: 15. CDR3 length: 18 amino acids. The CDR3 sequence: CASSRTSGGSPKEYEQYF. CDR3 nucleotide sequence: TGTGCCAGCAGTCGAACTAGCGGGGGGTCTCCCAAGGAATACGAGCAGTACTTC.

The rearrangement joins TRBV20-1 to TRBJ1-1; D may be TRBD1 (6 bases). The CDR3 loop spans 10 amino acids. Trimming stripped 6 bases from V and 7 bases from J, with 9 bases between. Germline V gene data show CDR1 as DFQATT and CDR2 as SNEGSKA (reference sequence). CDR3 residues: CSARDIEAFF. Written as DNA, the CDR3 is TGCAGTGCCAGGGACATTGAAGCTTTCTTT.

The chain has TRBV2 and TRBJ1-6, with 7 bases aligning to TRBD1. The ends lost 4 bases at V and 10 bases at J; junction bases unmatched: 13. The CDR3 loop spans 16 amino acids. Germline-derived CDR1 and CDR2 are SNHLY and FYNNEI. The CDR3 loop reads CASSVDRVTLRSPLHF. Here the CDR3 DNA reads TGTGCCAGCAGTGTTGACAGGGTCACCTTAAGGTCACCCCTCCACTTT.

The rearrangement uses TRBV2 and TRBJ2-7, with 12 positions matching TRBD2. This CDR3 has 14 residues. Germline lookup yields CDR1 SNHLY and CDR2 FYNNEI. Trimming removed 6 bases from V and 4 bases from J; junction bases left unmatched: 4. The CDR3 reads CASRRLAGVYEQYF. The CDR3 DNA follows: TGTGCCAGCAGGCGACTAGCGGGGGTATACGAGCAGTACTTC.

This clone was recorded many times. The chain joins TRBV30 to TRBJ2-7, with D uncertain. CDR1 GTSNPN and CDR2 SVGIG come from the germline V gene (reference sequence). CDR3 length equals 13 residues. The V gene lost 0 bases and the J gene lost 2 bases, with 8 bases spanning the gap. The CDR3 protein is CAWSVRRPYEQYF. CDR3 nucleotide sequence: TGTGCCTGGAGTGTAAGGCGGCCCTACGAGCAGTACTTC. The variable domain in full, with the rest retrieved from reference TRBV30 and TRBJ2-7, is SQTIHQWPATLVQPVGSPLSLECTVEGTSNPNLYWYRQAAGRGLQLLFYSVGIGQISSEVPQNLSASRPQDRQFILSSKKLLLSDSGFYLCAWSVRRPYEQYFGPGTRLTVT.

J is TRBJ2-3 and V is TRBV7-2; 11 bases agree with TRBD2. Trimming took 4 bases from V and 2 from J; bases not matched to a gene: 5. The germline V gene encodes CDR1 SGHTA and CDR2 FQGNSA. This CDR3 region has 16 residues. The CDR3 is CASSSRLAGTTDTQYF. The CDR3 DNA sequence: TGTGCCAGCAGCTCCAGACTAGCGGGGACCACAGATACGCAGTATTTT. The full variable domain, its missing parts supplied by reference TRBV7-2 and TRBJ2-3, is GAGVSQSPSNKVTEKGKDVELRCDPISGHTALYWYRQSLGQGLEFLIYFQGNSAPDKSGLPSDRFSAERTGGSVSTLTIQRTQQEDSAVYLCASSSRLAGTTDTQYFGPGTRLTVL.

As DNA, the CDR3 is TGTGCCACCAGTGATTTGGGTAGCGGAAACACCGGGGAGCTGTTTTTT. Its translation is CATSDLGSGNTGELFF. This chain links TRBV24-1 with TRBJ2-2, with D perhaps TRBD2 (6 bases). This CDR3 region has 16 residues. V was pared by 0 bases and J by 2 bases, with 9 bases between. The V gene's germline CDR1 is KGHDR and CDR2 SFDVKD.

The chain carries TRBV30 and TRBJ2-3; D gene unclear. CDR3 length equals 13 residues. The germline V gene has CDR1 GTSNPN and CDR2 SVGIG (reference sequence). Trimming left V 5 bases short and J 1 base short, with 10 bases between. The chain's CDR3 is CAWGLARTDTQYF. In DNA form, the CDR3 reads TGTGCCTGGGGTTTGGCCCGCACAGATACGCAGTATTTT.

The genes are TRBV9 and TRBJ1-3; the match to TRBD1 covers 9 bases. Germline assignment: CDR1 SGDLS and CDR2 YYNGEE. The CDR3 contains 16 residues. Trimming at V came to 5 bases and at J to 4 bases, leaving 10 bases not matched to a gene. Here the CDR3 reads CASREQQGATGNTIYF. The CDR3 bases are TGTGCCAGCAGAGAACAACAGGGGGCAACAGGAAACACCATATATTTT. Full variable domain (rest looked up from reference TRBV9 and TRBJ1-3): DSGVTQTPKHLITATGQRVTLRCSPRSGDLSVYWYQQSLDQGLQFLIQYYNGEERAKGNILERFSAQQFPDLHSELNLSSLELGDSALYFCASREQQGATGNTIYFGEGSWLTVV.

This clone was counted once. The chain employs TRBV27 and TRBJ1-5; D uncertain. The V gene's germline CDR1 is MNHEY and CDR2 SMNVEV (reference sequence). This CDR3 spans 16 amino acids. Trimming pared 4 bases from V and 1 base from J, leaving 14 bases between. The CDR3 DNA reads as TGTGCCAGCAGTTCCCTAGATCCGGCCAGCAATCAGCCCCAGCATTTT. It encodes CASSSLDPASNQPQHF.

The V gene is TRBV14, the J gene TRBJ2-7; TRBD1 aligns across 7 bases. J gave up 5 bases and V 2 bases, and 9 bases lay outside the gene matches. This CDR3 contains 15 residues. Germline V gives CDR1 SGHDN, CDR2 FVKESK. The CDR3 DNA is TGTGCCAGCAGCCAACTTGGACAGGCGGCCCACGAGCAGTACTTC. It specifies CASSQLGQAAHEQYF.

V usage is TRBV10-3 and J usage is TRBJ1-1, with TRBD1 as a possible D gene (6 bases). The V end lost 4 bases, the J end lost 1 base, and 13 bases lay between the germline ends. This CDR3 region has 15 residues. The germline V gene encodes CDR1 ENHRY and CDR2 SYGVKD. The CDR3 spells CAISGRQAPNTEAFF. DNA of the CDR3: TGTGCCATCAGTGGGAGACAGGCGCCGAACACTGAAGCTTTCTTT.

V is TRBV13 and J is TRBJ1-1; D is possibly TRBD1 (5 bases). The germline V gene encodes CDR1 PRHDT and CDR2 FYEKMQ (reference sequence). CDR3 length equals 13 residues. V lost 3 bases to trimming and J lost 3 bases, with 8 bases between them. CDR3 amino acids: CASSFFRDTEAFF. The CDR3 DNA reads TGTGCCAGCAGCTTTTTCAGGGACACTGAAGCTTTCTTT.

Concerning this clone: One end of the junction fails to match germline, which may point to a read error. CDR3 sequence reads: CSVEGRQGANEQYF. CDR3 bases: TGCAGCGTAGAAGGCCGACAGGGGGCTAACGAGCAGTACTTC. The chain recombines TRBV29-1 with TRBJ2-7; TRBD1 aligns across 10 bases. The CDR3 extends over 14 amino acids. Germline V lookup: CDR1 SQVTM, CDR2 ANQGSEA.